This TCR beta chain is from a study of T cell changes during pregnancy in multiple sclerosis. The V gene's germline CDR1 is SGDLS and CDR2 YYNGEE. CDR3 length: 17 residues. V was pared by 3 bases and J by 1 base, with 16 bases between. TCRdb's table, derived via immunoSEQ multiplex PCR, lists solely in-frame clones and lacks some. The sample consists of some 37,000 clones, over 75% of them appearing once. This material consisted of CD4+ T cells from peripheral blood mononuclear cells, taken before pregnancy. The V and J genes are TRBV9 and TRBJ2-2, with D hard to call. This clonotype was sampled from a female donor with multiple sclerosis, enrolled in a pregnancy study. DNA of the CDR3: TGTGCCAGCAGCGGGGTGATTCTAGAAGAGAACACCGGGGAGCTGTTTTTT. Amino acids: CASSGVILEENTGELFF.